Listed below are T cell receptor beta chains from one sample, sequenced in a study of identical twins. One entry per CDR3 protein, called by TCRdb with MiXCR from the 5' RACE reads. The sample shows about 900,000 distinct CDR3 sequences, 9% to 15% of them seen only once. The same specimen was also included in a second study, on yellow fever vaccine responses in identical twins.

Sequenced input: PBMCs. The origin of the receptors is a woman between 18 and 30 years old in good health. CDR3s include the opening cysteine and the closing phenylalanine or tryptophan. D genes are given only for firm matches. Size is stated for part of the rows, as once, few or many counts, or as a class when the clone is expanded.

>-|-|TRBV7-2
CASSSLGGAGTQYF
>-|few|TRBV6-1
CASSMRGSTEAFF
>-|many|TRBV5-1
CASSVGGLGIAYNEQFF
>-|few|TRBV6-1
CASSRRTDSTDTQYF
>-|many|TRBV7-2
CATYEWGAPNYGYTF
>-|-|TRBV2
CASTGLTGELFF
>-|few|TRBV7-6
CASSFPSADTQYF
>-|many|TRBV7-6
CASSLGPNQPQHF
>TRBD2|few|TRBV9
CASSSRTRSTDTQYF
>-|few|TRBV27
CASSRDQRYEQYF
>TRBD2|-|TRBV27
CASGRGAGVWLFF
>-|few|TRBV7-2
CAISLPGFYEQYF
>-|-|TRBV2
CASRGSGRETQYF
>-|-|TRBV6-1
CASSLSGTWYEQFF
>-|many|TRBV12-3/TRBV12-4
CASSLGVAEQFF
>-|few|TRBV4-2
CASSQDRNRVYEQYF